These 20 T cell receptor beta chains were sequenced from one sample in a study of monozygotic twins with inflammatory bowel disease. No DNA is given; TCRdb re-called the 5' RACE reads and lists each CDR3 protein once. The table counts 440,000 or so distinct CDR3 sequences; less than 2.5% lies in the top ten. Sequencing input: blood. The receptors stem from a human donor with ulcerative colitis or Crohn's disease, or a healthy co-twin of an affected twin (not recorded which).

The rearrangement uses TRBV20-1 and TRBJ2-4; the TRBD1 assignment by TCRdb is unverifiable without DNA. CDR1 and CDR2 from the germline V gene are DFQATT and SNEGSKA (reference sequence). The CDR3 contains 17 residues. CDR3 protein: CSALPPWGALAKNIQYF.

This chain's CDR3 is CDPPPGKGGYGYTF. V and J are TRBV28 and TRBJ1-2; TCRdb's assignment of TRBD1 cannot be checked, as there is no DNA. CDR1 is MDHEN and CDR2 is SYDVKM in the germline V gene. There are 14 residues in the CDR3.

The chain's CDR3 is CASSPTGYEQYF. This sequence joins TRBV11-2 and TRBJ2-7. Germline values: CDR1 SGHAT, CDR2 FQNNGV. This CDR3 spans 12 amino acids.

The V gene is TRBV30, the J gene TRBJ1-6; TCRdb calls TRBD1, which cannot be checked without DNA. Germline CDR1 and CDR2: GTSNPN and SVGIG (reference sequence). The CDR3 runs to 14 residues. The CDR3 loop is CAWSVGRERSPLHF.

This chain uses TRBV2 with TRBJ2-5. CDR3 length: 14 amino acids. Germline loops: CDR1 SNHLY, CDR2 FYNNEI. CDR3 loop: CASSGYARQETQYF.

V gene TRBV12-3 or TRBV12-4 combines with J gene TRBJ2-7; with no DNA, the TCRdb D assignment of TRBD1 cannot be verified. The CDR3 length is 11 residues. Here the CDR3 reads CASSPNRLQYF.

The CDR3 loop reads CASSARLRSSYEQYF. The genes are TRBV28 and TRBJ2-7; there is no DNA to check the TCRdb D call of TRBD2. Per the germline V gene, CDR1 is MDHEN and CDR2 is SYDVKM. CDR3 length: 15 amino acids.

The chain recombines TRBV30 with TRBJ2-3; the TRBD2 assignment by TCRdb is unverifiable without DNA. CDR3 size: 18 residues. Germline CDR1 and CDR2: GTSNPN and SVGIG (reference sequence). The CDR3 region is CAWSVIWGRQRATDTQYF. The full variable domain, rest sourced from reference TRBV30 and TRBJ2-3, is SQTIHQWPATLVQPVGSPLSLECTVEGTSNPNLYWYRQAAGRGLQLLFYSVGIGQISSEVPQNLSASRPQDRQFILSSKKLLLSDSGFYLCAWSVIWGRQRATDTQYFGPGTRLTVL.

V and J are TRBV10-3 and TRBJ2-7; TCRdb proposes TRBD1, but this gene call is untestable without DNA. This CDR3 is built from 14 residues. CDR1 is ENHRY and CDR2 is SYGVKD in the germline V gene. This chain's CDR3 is CATIGTGLPYEQYF.

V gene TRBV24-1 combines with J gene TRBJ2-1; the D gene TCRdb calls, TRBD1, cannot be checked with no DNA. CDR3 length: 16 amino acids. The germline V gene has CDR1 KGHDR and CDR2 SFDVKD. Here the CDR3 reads CATSDRQGGSYNEQFF.

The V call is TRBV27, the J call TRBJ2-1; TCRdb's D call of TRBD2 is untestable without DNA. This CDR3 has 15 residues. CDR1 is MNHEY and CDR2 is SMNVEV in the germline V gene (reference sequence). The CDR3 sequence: CASSPLGLAGVHQFF.

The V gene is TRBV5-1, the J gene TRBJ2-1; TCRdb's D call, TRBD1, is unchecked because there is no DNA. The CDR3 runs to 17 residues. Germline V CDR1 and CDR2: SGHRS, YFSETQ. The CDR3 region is CASSSRQGAEHYNEQFF.

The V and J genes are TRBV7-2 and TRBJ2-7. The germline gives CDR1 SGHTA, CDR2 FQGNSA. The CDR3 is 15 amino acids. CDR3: CASSQSRAGSYEQYF.

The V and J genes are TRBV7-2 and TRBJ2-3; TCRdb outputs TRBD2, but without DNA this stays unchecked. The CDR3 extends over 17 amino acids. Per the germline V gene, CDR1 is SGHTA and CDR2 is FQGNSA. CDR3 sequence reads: CASSPKERAWATDTQYF.

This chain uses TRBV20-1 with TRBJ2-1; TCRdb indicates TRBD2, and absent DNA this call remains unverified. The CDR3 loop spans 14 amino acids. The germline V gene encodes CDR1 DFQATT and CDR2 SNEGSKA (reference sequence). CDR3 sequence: CSARDSRGHNEQFF.

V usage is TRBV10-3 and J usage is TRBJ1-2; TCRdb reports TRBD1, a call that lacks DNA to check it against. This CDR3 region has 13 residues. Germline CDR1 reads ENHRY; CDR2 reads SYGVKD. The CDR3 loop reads CAISEDRVNGYTF.

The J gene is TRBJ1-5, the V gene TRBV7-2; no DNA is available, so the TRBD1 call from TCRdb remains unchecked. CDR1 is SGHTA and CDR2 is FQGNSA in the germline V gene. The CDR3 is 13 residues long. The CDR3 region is CASSLRGSGPQHF.

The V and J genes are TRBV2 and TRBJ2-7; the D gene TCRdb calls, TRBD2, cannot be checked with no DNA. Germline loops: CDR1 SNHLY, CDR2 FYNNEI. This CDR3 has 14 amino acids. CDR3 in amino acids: CASSELAGGVEQYF.

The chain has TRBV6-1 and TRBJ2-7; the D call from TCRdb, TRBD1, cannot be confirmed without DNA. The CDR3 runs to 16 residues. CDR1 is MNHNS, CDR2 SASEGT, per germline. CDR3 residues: CASSSLFSAGVSEQYF.

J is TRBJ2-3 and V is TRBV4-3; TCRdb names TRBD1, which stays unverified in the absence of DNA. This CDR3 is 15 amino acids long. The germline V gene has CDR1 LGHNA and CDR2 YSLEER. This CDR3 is CASSQGSGGKDTQYF.